This T cell receptor beta chain was identified in a study of T cell responses to AZD1222 COVID-19 vaccine. Study results and caveats: The sample set comprised mostly white British donors with more females, and clonal diversity was possibly underestimated.

The CDR3 runs to 16 residues. Germline trimming cut 4 bases from V and 9 bases from J; bases unmatched to any gene: 14. Germline assignment: CDR1 GTSNPN and CDR2 SVGIG (reference sequence). A note on this clone: Its specificity is unknown.

Here immunoSEQ multiplex PCR was the method, and the copy in TCRdb shows in-frame clones only, minus some. The data contain under 150,000 clones, approximately 78% of them seen just once; the ten biggest clones take up about 4%. The receptor's source is an adult in good health. The V and J genes are TRBV30 and TRBJ1-6, with 8 positions matching TRBD1. This specimen consisted of peripheral blood, obtained on day 0 of MenACWY control vaccination. The CDR3 region is CAWKTPGGSRGSPLHF. CDR3 sequence (DNA): TGTGCCTGGAAGACCCCAGGGGGCTCCCGCGGTTCACCCCTCCACTTT. The full variable domain, completed using reference TRBV30 and TRBJ1-6, is SQTIHQWPATLVQPVGSPLSLECTVEGTSNPNLYWYRQAAGRGLQLLFYSVGIGQISSEVPQNLSASRPQDRQFILSSKKLLLSDSGFYLCAWKTPGGSRGSPLHFGNGTRLTVT.